The rows below give T cell receptor beta chains drawn from one sample of a study of response to subunit inactivated influenza vaccine. TCRdb re-called the RT-PCR reads with MiXCR, one entry per CDR3 protein. The sample includes around 470,000 distinct CDR3 sequences, around 7.7% of them seen just once. The sample consisted of PBMCs from blood, taken less than 30 months after vaccination. These receptors all come from a man aged 50 to 69 who received an inactivated influenza vaccine. Both conserved end residues are part of each CDR3. Each record gives: CDR3 length, D gene, J gene, clone size, V gene, CDR3 protein, CDR3 DNA. A D gene is named only where the DNA matches it firmly. Expanded clones get a size class; other rows say once, few or many, or leave the size out.

CDR3 length: 18; D gene: NA; J gene: TRBJ1-4; clone size: few; V gene: TRBV4-1; CDR3 protein: CASSQKGQFFATNEKLFF; CDR3 DNA: TGCGCCAGCAGCCAAAAAGGACAGTTCTTTGCAACTAATGAAAAACTGTTTTTT
CDR3 length: 15; D gene: NA; J gene: TRBJ2-2; clone size: few; V gene: TRBV6-1; CDR3 protein: CASSQGRNNTGELFF; CDR3 DNA: TGTGCCAGCAGCCAAGGACGGAACAACACCGGGGAGCTGTTTTTT
CDR3 length: 15; D gene: TRBD1; J gene: TRBJ2-7; clone size: NA; V gene: TRBV18; CDR3 protein: CASSPGTGTSYEQYF; CDR3 DNA: TGTGCCAGCTCACCCGGGACAGGCACCTCCTACGAGCAGTACTTC
CDR3 length: 13; D gene: NA; J gene: TRBJ2-2; clone size: many; V gene: TRBV7-9; CDR3 protein: CASSLDGTGELFF; CDR3 DNA: TGTGCCAGCAGCTTAGACGGTACCGGGGAGCTGTTTTTT
CDR3 length: 14; D gene: NA; J gene: TRBJ2-7; clone size: NA; V gene: TRBV6-1; CDR3 protein: CASRPTGRIYEQYF; CDR3 DNA: TGTGCCAGCAGACCAACAGGGAGAATCTACGAGCAGTACTTC
CDR3 length: 13; D gene: NA; J gene: TRBJ2-1; clone size: many; V gene: TRBV12-3/TRBV12-4; CDR3 protein: CASRRSRLDEQFF; CDR3 DNA: TGTGCCAGCAGACGCTCGAGGTTAGATGAGCAGTTCTTC
CDR3 length: 15; D gene: NA; J gene: TRBJ2-7; clone size: NA; V gene: TRBV7-8; CDR3 protein: CASSSGAFSSYEQYF; CDR3 DNA: TGTGCCAGCAGCTCCGGGGCATTTAGCTCCTACGAGCAGTACTTC
CDR3 length: 15; D gene: NA; J gene: TRBJ2-3; clone size: few; V gene: TRBV7-9; CDR3 protein: CASSSYRDPTDTQYF; CDR3 DNA: TGTGCCAGCAGCTCCTACAGAGACCCCACAGATACGCAGTATTTT
CDR3 length: 15; D gene: TRBD1; J gene: TRBJ2-5; clone size: few; V gene: TRBV5-5; CDR3 protein: CASSRTQGWQETQYF; CDR3 DNA: TGTGCCAGCAGCCGTACACAGGGGTGGCAAGAGACCCAGTACTTC
CDR3 length: 13; D gene: NA; J gene: TRBJ2-5; clone size: few; V gene: TRBV7-8; CDR3 protein: CASSEDREETQYF; CDR3 DNA: TGTGCCAGCAGCGAAGATAGAGAAGAGACCCAGTACTTC
CDR3 length: 13; D gene: NA; J gene: TRBJ1-1; clone size: many; V gene: TRBV14; CDR3 protein: CASSQPGRNEAFF; CDR3 DNA: TGTGCCAGCAGCCAGCCCGGACGGAATGAAGCTTTCTTT
CDR3 length: 15; D gene: NA; J gene: TRBJ2-3; clone size: few; V gene: TRBV4-3; CDR3 protein: CASSQGSGFTDTQYF; CDR3 DNA: TGCGCCAGCAGCCAAGGGTCAGGGTTTACAGATACGCAGTATTTT
CDR3 length: 14; D gene: NA; J gene: TRBJ2-1; clone size: many; V gene: TRBV12-3/TRBV12-4; CDR3 protein: CASTLGRAYNEQFF; CDR3 DNA: TGTGCCAGCACCTTGGGGCGGGCCTACAATGAGCAGTTCTTC
CDR3 length: 13; D gene: NA; J gene: TRBJ2-3; clone size: many; V gene: TRBV29-1; CDR3 protein: CSGILTSTDTQYF; CDR3 DNA: TGCAGCGGTATCCTGACAAGCACAGATACGCAGTATTTT
CDR3 length: 15; D gene: TRBD1; J gene: TRBJ2-2; clone size: few; V gene: TRBV18; CDR3 protein: CASSPQTGTTGELFF; CDR3 DNA: TGTGCCAGCTCACCCCAGACAGGGACCACCGGGGAGCTGTTTTTT
CDR3 length: 15; D gene: NA; J gene: TRBJ2-3; clone size: many; V gene: TRBV10-3; CDR3 protein: CAMSRGTSEADTQYF; CDR3 DNA: TGTGCCATGTCAAGAGGGACCTCAGAAGCAGATACGCAGTATTTT
CDR3 length: 16; D gene: TRBD2; J gene: TRBJ2-1; clone size: few; V gene: TRBV29-1; CDR3 protein: CSVAGVGLAGNAEQFF; CDR3 DNA: TGCAGCGTTGCGGGAGTGGGACTAGCGGGTAATGCTGAGCAGTTCTTC
CDR3 length: 11; D gene: TRBD1; J gene: TRBJ2-7; clone size: few; V gene: TRBV6-2/TRBV6-3; CDR3 protein: CASSLTGKQYF; CDR3 DNA: TGTGCCAGCAGTTTGACAGGGAAGCAGTACTTC
CDR3 length: 14; D gene: NA; J gene: TRBJ2-1; clone size: few; V gene: TRBV15; CDR3 protein: CATSRDLGYNEQFF; CDR3 DNA: TGTGCCACCAGCAGAGATCTGGGCTACAATGAGCAGTTCTTC
CDR3 length: 17; D gene: NA; J gene: TRBJ2-6; clone size: few; V gene: TRBV6-2/TRBV6-3; CDR3 protein: CASRTLSRGLLANVLTF; CDR3 DNA: TGTGCCAGCAGGACCTTGTCACGGGGTTTATTGGCCAACGTCCTGACTTTC
CDR3 length: 14; D gene: NA; J gene: TRBJ1-2; clone size: NA; V gene: TRBV5-6; CDR3 protein: CASSLERTRYGYTF; CDR3 DNA: TGTGCCAGCAGCTTGGAGCGCACGAGGTATGGCTACACCTTC
CDR3 length: 14; D gene: NA; J gene: TRBJ1-5; clone size: NA; V gene: TRBV30; CDR3 protein: CAWSVLNSNQPQHF; CDR3 DNA: TGTGCCTGGAGTGTACTAAATAGCAATCAGCCCCAGCATTTT
CDR3 length: 16; D gene: NA; J gene: TRBJ2-1; clone size: few; V gene: TRBV28; CDR3 protein: CASSLTMGVRRNEQFF; CDR3 DNA: TGTGCCAGCAGTCTAACTATGGGGGTCAGGCGCAATGAGCAGTTCTTC
CDR3 length: 16; D gene: TRBD1; J gene: TRBJ1-5; clone size: few; V gene: TRBV6-2/TRBV6-3; CDR3 protein: CASSPQAGTGNQPQHF; CDR3 DNA: TGTGCCAGCAGTCCGCAGGCGGGGACAGGCAATCAGCCCCAGCATTTT
CDR3 length: 15; D gene: NA; J gene: TRBJ1-6; clone size: NA; V gene: TRBV20-1; CDR3 protein: CSASPWGTGNSPLHF; CDR3 DNA: TGCAGTGCTTCACCCTGGGGGACCGGGAATTCACCCCTCCACTTT
CDR3 length: 12; D gene: NA; J gene: TRBJ2-5; clone size: many; V gene: TRBV9; CDR3 protein: CASSVTGETQYF; CDR3 DNA: TGTGCCAGCAGCGTAACCGGCGAGACCCAGTACTTC
CDR3 length: 17; D gene: TRBD1; J gene: TRBJ1-2; clone size: NA; V gene: TRBV4-3; CDR3 protein: CASSQDQQGASNYGYTF; CDR3 DNA: TGCGCCAGCAGCCAAGATCAGCAGGGGGCATCTAACTATGGCTACACCTTC
CDR3 length: 13; D gene: NA; J gene: TRBJ2-1; clone size: NA; V gene: TRBV6-2/TRBV6-3; CDR3 protein: CASSYMEFNEQFF; CDR3 DNA: TGTGCCAGCAGTTACATGGAATTCAATGAGCAGTTCTTC
CDR3 length: 13; D gene: TRBD2; J gene: TRBJ2-5; clone size: NA; V gene: TRBV20-1; CDR3 protein: CSATGGGQETQYF; CDR3 DNA: TGCAGTGCTACCGGGGGGGGCCAAGAGACCCAGTACTTC
CDR3 length: 13; D gene: NA; J gene: TRBJ1-5; clone size: NA; V gene: TRBV5-1; CDR3 protein: CASSSGSDQPQHF; CDR3 DNA: TGCGCCAGCAGCTCCGGCTCTGATCAGCCCCAGCATTTT
CDR3 length: 10; D gene: NA; J gene: TRBJ2-7; clone size: NA; V gene: TRBV12-3/TRBV12-4; CDR3 protein: CASSLHEQYF; CDR3 DNA: TGTGCCAGCAGTTTGCACGAGCAGTACTTC
CDR3 length: 14; D gene: NA; J gene: TRBJ2-7; clone size: NA; V gene: TRBV4-1; CDR3 protein: CASSPDSGSYEQYF; CDR3 DNA: TGCGCCAGCAGCCCGGACAGTGGATCCTACGAGCAGTACTTC
CDR3 length: 13; D gene: NA; J gene: TRBJ2-3; clone size: NA; V gene: TRBV6-6; CDR3 protein: CASTVTVTDTQYF; CDR3 DNA: TGTGCCAGCACCGTAACTGTCACAGATACGCAGTATTTT
CDR3 length: 15; D gene: TRBD1; J gene: TRBJ2-2; clone size: few; V gene: TRBV18; CDR3 protein: CASSPNRGDTGELFF; CDR3 DNA: TGTGCCAGCTCACCGAACAGGGGAGACACCGGGGAGCTGTTTTTT
CDR3 length: 11; D gene: NA; J gene: TRBJ2-1; clone size: many; V gene: TRBV5-1; CDR3 protein: CASSSQNEQFF; CDR3 DNA: TGCGCCAGCAGCTCACAAAATGAGCAGTTCTTC
CDR3 length: 17; D gene: NA; J gene: TRBJ2-7; clone size: many; V gene: TRBV4-1; CDR3 protein: CASSQAGMRQLSYEQYF; CDR3 DNA: TGCGCCAGCAGCCAAGCGGGCATGCGTCAACTCTCCTACGAGCAGTACTTC
CDR3 length: 15; D gene: TRBD1; J gene: TRBJ1-3; clone size: few; V gene: TRBV28; CDR3 protein: CASSPPGTGGNTIYF; CDR3 DNA: TGTGCCAGCAGTCCTCCCGGGACAGGGGGAAACACCATATATTTT
CDR3 length: 15; D gene: TRBD1; J gene: TRBJ1-1; clone size: many; V gene: TRBV7-8; CDR3 protein: CASSPRGGWGTEAFF; CDR3 DNA: TGTGCCAGCAGCCCCAGGGGGGGTTGGGGGACTGAAGCTTTCTTT
CDR3 length: 15; D gene: NA; J gene: TRBJ2-1; clone size: many; V gene: TRBV12-3/TRBV12-4; CDR3 protein: CASSLVTGSYNEQFF; CDR3 DNA: TGTGCCAGCAGTTTAGTTACAGGGTCCTACAATGAGCAGTTCTTC
CDR3 length: 16; D gene: NA; J gene: TRBJ1-4; clone size: few; V gene: TRBV12-3/TRBV12-4; CDR3 protein: CASSKQGFATNEKLFF; CDR3 DNA: TGTGCCAGCAGCAAACAGGGTTTTGCAACTAATGAAAAACTGTTTTTT
CDR3 length: 16; D gene: TRBD2; J gene: TRBJ2-7; clone size: few; V gene: TRBV27; CDR3 protein: CASSLLAGGSPYEQYF; CDR3 DNA: TGTGCCAGCAGCCTTCTAGCGGGAGGGTCCCCCTACGAGCAGTACTTC
CDR3 length: 15; D gene: TRBD1; J gene: TRBJ1-6; clone size: many; V gene: TRBV5-1; CDR3 protein: CASSEGTGTLLTLHF; CDR3 DNA: TGCGCCAGCAGCGAAGGGACAGGCACCTTACTCACCCTCCACTTT
CDR3 length: 14; D gene: TRBD1; J gene: TRBJ2-7; clone size: few; V gene: TRBV4-2; CDR3 protein: CASSPRTGTGEQYF; CDR3 DNA: TGTGCCAGCAGCCCCCGGACAGGGACAGGGGAGCAGTACTTC
CDR3 length: 15; D gene: NA; J gene: TRBJ2-2; clone size: many; V gene: TRBV4-3; CDR3 protein: CASSRTGMASGELFF; CDR3 DNA: TGCGCCAGCAGCCGTACCGGGATGGCTTCCGGGGAGCTGTTTTTT
CDR3 length: 14; D gene: TRBD1; J gene: TRBJ2-7; clone size: few; V gene: TRBV9; CDR3 protein: CASSVGDRNYEQYF; CDR3 DNA: TGTGCCAGCAGCGTAGGGGACAGGAACTACGAGCAGTACTTC
CDR3 length: 14; D gene: NA; J gene: TRBJ2-3; clone size: few; V gene: TRBV7-2; CDR3 protein: CASSPDYHTDTQYF; CDR3 DNA: TGTGCCAGCAGCCCGGACTATCACACAGATACGCAGTATTTT
CDR3 length: 14; D gene: NA; J gene: TRBJ2-7; clone size: few; V gene: TRBV7-8; CDR3 protein: CASSLNNRNYEQYF; CDR3 DNA: TGTGCCAGCAGCTTAAATAACCGGAACTACGAGCAGTACTTC
CDR3 length: 16; D gene: TRBD2; J gene: TRBJ2-5; clone size: NA; V gene: TRBV7-2; CDR3 protein: CASSYGLAHLGETQYF; CDR3 DNA: TGTGCCAGCAGCTACGGACTAGCGCACCTCGGGGAGACCCAGTACTTC
CDR3 length: 11; D gene: TRBD1; J gene: TRBJ1-2; clone size: few; V gene: TRBV20-1; CDR3 protein: CRGGTAYGYTF; CDR3 DNA: TGCAGAGGAGGGACAGCCTATGGCTACACCTTC
CDR3 length: 12; D gene: NA; J gene: TRBJ2-7; clone size: few; V gene: TRBV20-1; CDR3 protein: CSASRGAGEQYF; CDR3 DNA: TGCAGTGCTAGTAGGGGGGCGGGAGAGCAGTACTTC